This T cell receptor (beta chain) was sequenced in a study of breast tumors, draining lymph nodes, adjacent tissues. Findings and limits, study-wide: Compared with lymph nodes, tumors were less diverse; compared with nontumor tissue, more.

As to this clonotype: The antigen remains unidentified.

The lymph nodes were axillary draining lymph nodes from breast cancer patients. The CDR3 contains 15 residues. Germline assignment: CDR1 MGHDK and CDR2 SYGVNS. The V gene end was trimmed by 6 bases and the J gene end by 1 base; junction bases not matched to a gene: 6. TCRdb itself ran the multiplex PCR reads through MiXCR, one entry per CDR3 protein. Found here are roughly 130,000 distinct CDR3 sequences, less than 35% of them singletons; the top ten hold about 2.3%. The gene calls are TRBV25-1 and TRBJ1-3; TRBD1 agrees at 7 bases. Source material: axillary lymph node tissue. This clonotype was sampled from a female donor with breast cancer. Some clones in this sample may be carry-over from other donors' samples. The chain's CDR3 is CASRSGGGSGNTIYF. For the CDR3, the DNA is TGTGCCAGCAGGTCAGGGGGAGGTTCTGGAAACACCATATATTTT.